Following are 20 T cell receptor beta chains from one sample sequenced in a study of T cell repertoires in cytomegalovirus infection. TCRdb passed the reads through MiXCR, listing each CDR3 protein once. Seen here are some 440,000 distinct CDR3 sequences, 25% to 40% observed once, and the top ten hold around 13%. Material for sequencing was PBMCs. The receptor source for this set is a human donor in good health (CMV status not recorded). Some clones in this sample may be carry-over from other donors' samples.

This clonotype came up a few times. The V and J genes are TRBV5-6 and TRBJ2-1; D possibly uses TRBD1 or TRBD2 (6 bases each). Germline loops: CDR1 SGHDT, CDR2 YYEEEE. V was trimmed by 0 bases and J by 1 base, leaving 11 bases between them. This CDR3 is 16 amino acids long. CDR3: CASSLARGPSYNEQFF. The CDR3, as DNA: TGTGCCAGCAGCTTGGCCCGGGGGCCATCCTACAATGAGCAGTTCTTC.

The sample holds a few counts of this clonotype. This sequence joins TRBV7-9 and TRBJ2-3; TRBD1 matches at 10 bases. Trimming cost V 4 bases and J 0 bases; bases outside gene matches: 4. The CDR3 extends over 16 amino acids. Germline CDR1 is SEHNR and CDR2 is FQNEAQ (reference sequence). CDR3 sequence reads: CASSSKGQGSTDTQYF. DNA for the CDR3: TGTGCCAGCAGCTCAAAGGGACAGGGGAGCACAGATACGCAGTATTTT.

The chain has TRBV24-1 and TRBJ2-1; a possible D gene is TRBD2 (6 bases). CDR3 length equals 14 residues. The germline V gene has CDR1 KGHDR and CDR2 SFDVKD. The germline V and J ends were trimmed by 10 bases and 9 bases, with 21 bases remaining between them. CDR3 loop: CATNRGTHGGEQFF. The DNA for the CDR3 is TGTGCCACTAATAGGGGCACGCACGGGGGTGAGCAGTTCTTC.

The chain joins TRBV7-9 to TRBJ2-7, with D perhaps assigned TRBD1 or TRBD2 (5 bases each). CDR1 is SEHNR and CDR2 is FQNEAQ in the germline V gene (reference sequence). Between the trimmed V and J ends, which lost 9 bases and 1 base, there was a span of 10 bases. CDR3 size: 12 residues. CDR3 nucleotides: TGTGCCAGTGGGGGTTGGTCCTACGAGCAGTACTTC. This codes for CASGGWSYEQYF.

The rearrangement links TRBV20-1 to TRBJ1-5; TRBD1 matches 7 bases. CDR3 length: 14 residues. The ends lost 5 bases at V and 0 bases at J; junction bases unmatched: 4. Germline values: CDR1 DFQATT, CDR2 SNEGSKA (reference sequence). The CDR3 DNA is TGCAGTGCTCGGGACAGCTATAGCAATCAGCCCCAGCATTTT. Its translation is CSARDSYSNQPQHF.

This clonotype came up a few times. This chain connects TRBV5-4 to TRBJ2-1; D is possibly TRBD1 (6 bases). Looked up from germline, CDR1 is SGHNT and CDR2 is YYREEE (reference sequence). This CDR3 comprises 17 residues. Trimming stripped 3 bases from V and 3 bases from J, with 19 bases between. The CDR3 bases are TGTGCCAGCAGCTCCTTTTTAGATCAGGGGATCTACAATGAGCAGTTCTTC. This translates into CASSSFLDQGIYNEQFF.

This clonotype was found many times. This chain links TRBV7-6 with TRBJ1-1; the D is unclear. Germline V gene data show CDR1 as SGHVS and CDR2 as FNYEAQ. CDR3 length: 16 amino acids. Trimming took off 1 base at V and 1 base at J, with 13 bases between the two ends. CDR3 coding DNA: TGTGCCAGCAGCTTAGGGGTTTCTTCATCGAACACTGAAGCTTTCTTT. This gives the protein CASSLGVSSSNTEAFF. Filled out from reference TRBV7-6 and TRBJ1-1, the complete variable domain reads GAGVSQSPRYKVTKRGQDVALRCDPISGHVSLYWYRQALGQGPEFLTYFNYEAQQDKSGLPNDRFSAERPEGSISTLTIQRTEQRDSAMYRCASSLGVSSSNTEAFFGQGTRLTVV.

Note on this clonotype: It may be a read error: a sequence one base away is much more abundant. In this CDR3 the conserved last residue, phenylalanine or tryptophan, is missing, so a read error is likely. This chain connects TRBV19 to TRBJ2-5; D gene uncertain. V was clipped by 10 bases and J by 4 bases, with 13 bases between them. Per germline, CDR1 LNHDA and CDR2 SQIVND (reference sequence). The CDR3 contains 12 residues. The CDR3 DNA reads as TGTGCCACCCTGATCTACGGAGAGACCCAGTACTTA. This gives the protein CATLIYGETQYL.

The chain links TRBV6-6 to TRBJ2-3; the match to TRBD2 covers 10 bases. The CDR3 has 16 residues. The junction had 1 base not matched to a gene; V was cut back by 0 bases and J by 1 base. In germline, CDR1 is MNHNY, CDR2 SVGAGI (reference sequence). CDR3 region: CASSYSGTSGTDTQYF. Written as DNA, the CDR3 is TGTGCCAGCAGTTACTCAGGGACTAGCGGCACAGATACGCAGTATTTT.

The DNA of the CDR3 is TGTGCCAGCAGCTCTTGGTCGGAGGGCTCCTACAATGAGCAGTTCTTC. It codes for CASSSWSEGSYNEQFF. The chain couples TRBV4-2 to TRBJ2-1, with D possibly matching TRBD2 (6 bases). Germline V gives CDR1 LGHNA, CDR2 YNFKEQ. The CDR3 runs to 16 residues. V was pared by 5 bases and J by 0 bases, with 14 bases between.

This clonotype was counted only a few times. V gene TRBV4-1 combines with J gene TRBJ1-6, with 7 bases fitting TRBD1. The CDR3 runs 15 residues. Germline CDR1 and CDR2: MGHRA and YSYEKL. With V trimmed by 2 bases and J by 14 bases, 12 bases remained unmatched. CDR3 loop: CASSQNTGTVATLHF. The CDR3 nucleotides read TGCGCCAGCAGCCAAAACACCGGGACAGTTGCCACCCTCCACTTT.

The chain links TRBV7-2 to TRBJ2-7, with 7 bases matching TRBD2. This CDR3 has 14 residues. The germline V gene has CDR1 SGHTA and CDR2 FQGNSA. The V and J ends lost 8 bases and 7 bases, in that order; junction bases with no gene match: 14. CDR3 in amino acids: CASGTGGSSREQYF. CDR3 nucleotides: TGTGCCAGCGGAACGGGGGGTAGCTCGAGGGAGCAGTACTTC.

This clonotype turned up a few times. This chain joins TRBV7-9 and TRBJ1-1, with 10 bases lining up with TRBD1. J lost 7 bases, V lost 3 bases, and 5 bases had no gene match. Germline V gene lookup returns CDR1 SEHNR and CDR2 FQNEAQ (reference sequence). This CDR3 comprises 14 residues. This CDR3 is CASSFGTGAYEAFF. Written as DNA, the CDR3 is TGTGCCAGCAGCTTTGGGACAGGGGCCTATGAAGCTTTCTTT.

The V gene is TRBV27, the J gene TRBJ1-2; D possibly corresponds to TRBD1 (6 bases). Germline CDR1 is MNHEY and CDR2 is SMNVEV (reference sequence). The CDR3 runs 12 residues. Trimming stripped 6 bases from V and 9 bases from J, with 14 bases between. The CDR3 DNA follows: TGTGCCAGCAGCAAAACAGGGCTGAGCTACACCTTC. Translating gives CASSKTGLSYTF.

This clonotype was recorded a few times. In nucleotides, the CDR3 is TGTGCCAGCAGTTACGACGAATCTAGCGGGGGGCACGGTGAGCAGTTCTTC. Its translation: CASSYDESSGGHGEQFF. V usage is TRBV6-5 and J usage is TRBJ2-1, with 11 bases fitting TRBD2. This CDR3 is 17 amino acids long. The V gene end was trimmed by 2 bases and the J gene end by 9 bases; junction bases not matched to a gene: 12. CDR1 and CDR2 (germline): MNHEY, SVGAGI.

On this clonotype: This may come from a read error, since a much larger clone is one base off. This chain links TRBV7-2 with TRBJ1-6; no clear D gene. Germline V gene data show CDR1 as SGHTA and CDR2 as FQGNSA. The CDR3 length is 16 residues. CDR3 protein: CASSPRTWREGSPLQF. The CDR3 DNA is TGTGCCAGCAGCCCGAGAACGTGGAGGGAAGGTTCACCCCTCCAATTT.

The chain links TRBV19 to TRBJ1-1; TRBD1 is a possible D gene (5 bases). Trimming pared 3 bases from V and 3 bases from J, leaving 8 bases between. The CDR3 runs 13 residues. Germline lookup yields CDR1 LNHDA and CDR2 SQIVND (reference sequence). CDR3 nucleotide sequence: TGTGCCAGTAGTATGCGGGGGGACACTGAAGCTTTCTTT. Encoded protein: CASSMRGDTEAFF.

The chain employs TRBV7-9 and TRBJ2-7; the D is unclear. CDR3 length equals 12 residues. Germline values: CDR1 SEHNR, CDR2 FQNEAQ (reference sequence). Trimming took 3 bases from V and 2 from J, leaving 5 bases between them. CDR3 nucleotides: TGTGCCAGCAGCTTCTCCCCCTACGAGCAGTACTTC. Its translation: CASSFSPYEQYF.

This clonotype was observed many times. The chain uses TRBV12-3 or TRBV12-4 and TRBJ1-1; TRBD1 agrees at 7 bases. The CDR3 sequence is 13 residues long. The trim removed 9 bases at V and 5 bases at J, leaving 9 bases unmatched. In DNA, the CDR3 is TGTGCCAGTATATCAGGGGGGTGGACTGAAGCTTTCTTT. Its translation: CASISGGWTEAFF.

This clonotype was observed many times. This chain connects TRBV4-1 to TRBJ1-5, with D unresolved. The germline CDR1 and CDR2 sequences are MGHRA and YSYEKL. CDR3 length: 15 residues. Between the trimmed V and J ends, which lost 1 base and 3 bases, there was a span of 10 bases. As DNA, the CDR3 is TGCGCCAGCAGCCAAGTTAGCGGCTACAATCAGCCCCAGCATTTT. Amino acids: CASSQVSGYNQPQHF.